This T cell receptor beta chain was sequenced in a study of CD8 T cells in ankylosing spondylitis. Whole-study findings and limits: A subset of motif variants has previously been described in the synovial fluid and blood of reactive arthritis. Disease-associated clonotypes exhibited CD8+ identity and were relatively infrequent in peripheral blood. A TCR beta motif of about 8 highly homologous variants seemed to mark ankylosing spondylitis blood.

This clonotype was picked up a small number of times. Its antigen is as yet unknown. This CDR3 spans 15 amino acids. Germline values: CDR1 ENHRY, CDR2 SYGVKD. The ends lost 4 bases at V and 6 bases at J; junction bases unmatched: 9. Making the TCR beta libraries involved quantitative 5'-RACE with molecular barcodes. TCRdb fed the 5' RACE reads into MiXCR, producing one record per CDR3 protein. The sample records roughly 260,000 distinct CDR3 sequences, 20% being singletons. The rearrangement uses TRBV10-3 and TRBJ1-5; TRBD1 agrees at 7 bases. The specimen was blood, either unsorted or a sorted T cell fraction (not recorded which). This clonotype originated in a male donor with ankylosing spondylitis or in good health (not recorded which). The CDR3 is CAISARQGVGQPQHF. The CDR3 DNA sequence: TGTGCCATCAGTGCCCGACAGGGAGTAGGTCAGCCCCAGCATTTT.